A selection of T cell receptor beta chains follows, all from one sample in a study of cytomegalovirus exposure and HLA in healthy donors. Sequenced by immunoSEQ multiplex PCR; TCRdb stores in-frame clones only, minus some. Here the sample spans approximately 99,000 clones, 95% being singletons. The sample comprised PBMCs. These receptors came from a woman between 18 and 29 years old in good health and CMV-seronegative. Both conserved end residues are part of each CDR3. Fields, in order: clone size, D gene, J gene, V gene, CDR3 DNA, CDR3 protein. The D gene is left open where the match is weak. Clone sizes are given selectively: once, few, many, or a class where the clone is expanded.

clone_size: .
d_call: .
j_call: TRBJ2-3
v_call: TRBV29-1
cdr3_nt: TGCAGCGTTGAAAGCGACTCCGGGGTTACGCAGTATTTT
cdr3_aa: CSVESDSGVTQYF

clone_size: few
d_call: TRBD1
j_call: TRBJ2-7
v_call: TRBV7-9
cdr3_nt: TGTGCCAGCAGGCCGACAGGGGGCAACGAGCAGTACTTC
cdr3_aa: CASRPTGGNEQYF

clone_size: .
d_call: TRBD1
j_call: TRBJ1-6
v_call: TRBV7-9
cdr3_nt: TGTGCCAGCAGCGGAACAAACAGGGGGTCACCCCTCCACTTT
cdr3_aa: CASSGTNRGSPLHF

clone_size: few
d_call: .
j_call: TRBJ2-1
v_call: TRBV12-5
cdr3_nt: TGTGCTAGTGGTTTGGGCCGGGACTACAATGAGCAGTTCTTC
cdr3_aa: CASGLGRDYNEQFF

clone_size: .
d_call: .
j_call: TRBJ2-5
v_call: TRBV11-2
cdr3_nt: TGTGCCAGCACGGCTGGGGGCCGTAAAGGGGAGCTAGAAGAGACCCAGTACTTC
cdr3_aa: CASTAGGRKGELEETQYF

clone_size: .
d_call: .
j_call: TRBJ1-6
v_call: TRBV6-5
cdr3_nt: TGTGCCAGCAGTTACACAGGGACTTCACCCCTCCACTTT
cdr3_aa: CASSYTGTSPLHF

clone_size: .
d_call: TRBD2
j_call: TRBJ2-3
v_call: TRBV30
cdr3_nt: TGTGCCTGGAGTGGCGGGGGGGCCTTTAATACGCAGTATTTT
cdr3_aa: CAWSGGGAFNTQYF

clone_size: .
d_call: .
j_call: TRBJ1-6
v_call: TRBV18
cdr3_nt: TGTGCCAGCTCACAGTACCGGGACATCAATTCACCCCTCCACTTT
cdr3_aa: CASSQYRDINSPLHF

clone_size: .
d_call: .
j_call: TRBJ1-1
v_call: TRBV7-8
cdr3_nt: TGTGCCAGCAGCCATGGGGCGGAGAACACTGAAGCTTTCTTT
cdr3_aa: CASSHGAENTEAFF

clone_size: .
d_call: .
j_call: TRBJ2-5
v_call: TRBV14
cdr3_nt: TGTGCCAGCAGCTATAAACAGGGAAGACAAGAGACCCAGTACTTC
cdr3_aa: CASSYKQGRQETQYF

clone_size: .
d_call: .
j_call: TRBJ2-1
v_call: TRBV30
cdr3_nt: TGTGCCTGGATGGGGCCCCGGAAGGGGCTTTACGATTACAATGAGCAGTTCTTC
cdr3_aa: CAWMGPRKGLYDYNEQFF

clone_size: .
d_call: TRBD1
j_call: TRBJ2-7
v_call: TRBV7-3
cdr3_nt: TGTGCCAGCAGCTTGGACAGGGAGAACGAGCAGTACTTC
cdr3_aa: CASSLDRENEQYF

clone_size: .
d_call: .
j_call: TRBJ1-4
v_call: TRBV6-6
cdr3_nt: TGTGCCAGCGCGTCCGGGGGTACTAATGAAAAACTGTTTTTT
cdr3_aa: CASASGGTNEKLFF

clone_size: .
d_call: .
j_call: TRBJ2-3
v_call: TRBV7-6
cdr3_nt: TGTGCCAGCAGCTTAGTGCGGACAGATACGCAGTATTTT
cdr3_aa: CASSLVRTDTQYF

clone_size: .
d_call: TRBD1
j_call: TRBJ1-2
v_call: TRBV5-1
cdr3_nt: TGCGCCAGCAGCTTGGCAGGGACAGGGACGGGAGGCTACACCTTC
cdr3_aa: CASSLAGTGTGGYTF